A single sample is the source of the 9 T cell receptor beta chains below, sequenced in a study of blood T cell repertoires in COVID-19. TCRdb's copy holds only in-frame clones and misses some; the assay was immunoSEQ multiplex PCR. The data show approximately 210,000 clones, with about nine tenths seen just once and around 2% held by the top ten. Specimen: peripheral blood. These receptors came from a man aged 25 to 45 who had recovered from COVID-19.

The gene calls are TRBV10-3 and TRBJ2-7; D possibly corresponds to TRBD1 (5 bases). Germline lookup yields CDR1 ENHRY and CDR2 SYGVKD. Trimming took off 4 bases at V and 5 bases at J, with 12 bases between the two ends. This CDR3 spans 13 amino acids. The CDR3 DNA reads as TGTGCCATCAGTGGGGGCCCACAGGACGAGCAGTACTTC. Its translation: CAISGGPQDEQYF.

The chain recombines TRBV11-1 with TRBJ1-5; 7 nucleotides line up with TRBD1. V was pared by 5 bases and J by 4 bases, with 11 bases of the junction left unmatched. This CDR3 has 16 residues. Germline CDR1 SGHAT, CDR2 FQDESV (reference sequence). This CDR3 is CASSNYIMTGNQPQHF. The CDR3 bases are TGTGCCAGCAGCAATTACATAATGACAGGGAATCAGCCCCAGCATTTT.

The J gene is TRBJ2-2, the V gene TRBV5-4; 10 bases align to TRBD2. This CDR3 comprises 16 residues. Trimming removed 7 bases from V and 1 base from J; junction bases left unmatched: 7. Germline CDR1 is SGHNT and CDR2 is YYREEE (reference sequence). CDR3 amino acids: CASGQIAGGNTGELFF. CDR3 bases: TGTGCCAGCGGCCAGATAGCGGGGGGGAACACCGGGGAGCTGTTTTTT. Based on the CDR3 plus reference TRBV5-4 and TRBJ2-2, the full variable domain is ETGVTQSPTHLIKTRGQQVTLRCSSQSGHNTVSWYQQALGQGPQFIFQYYREEENGRGNFPPRFSGLQFPNYSSELNVNALELDDSALYLCASGQIAGGNTGELFFGEGSRLTVL.

V is TRBV5-1 and J is TRBJ2-7, with D tentatively TRBD2 (6 bases). This CDR3 region has 15 residues. V lost 0 bases to trimming and J lost 8 bases, with 18 bases between them. Germline CDR1 reads SGHRS; CDR2 reads YFSETQ. CDR3 loop: CASSLDGRQRGKQYF. The CDR3 coding sequence is TGCGCCAGCAGCTTGGATGGCAGACAGCGCGGGAAGCAGTACTTC.

V gene TRBV30 combines with J gene TRBJ1-4; D gene ambiguous. Germline V CDR1 and CDR2: GTSNPN, SVGIG (reference sequence). This CDR3 is built from 12 residues. V dropped 2 bases and J dropped 8 bases, with 9 bases sitting between them. CDR3 sequence reads: CAWSTLEEKLFF. CDR3 nucleotide sequence: TGTGCCTGGAGTACCTTGGAGGAAAAACTGTTTTTT.

The chain uses TRBV7-9 and TRBJ1-2; tentatively, D is TRBD1 (5 bases). The length of the CDR3 is 14 residues. Looked up from germline, CDR1 is SEHNR and CDR2 is FQNEAQ (reference sequence). Trimming took off 1 base at V and 8 bases at J, with 14 bases between the two ends. In DNA, the CDR3 is TGTGCCAGCAGCTTAGGAGGGGACTCCTTAGGCTACACCTTC. It specifies CASSLGGDSLGYTF.

The V and J genes are TRBV4-1 and TRBJ2-3; 10 nucleotides match TRBD1. J lost 3 bases, V lost 4 bases, and 7 bases had no gene match. Germline-derived CDR1 and CDR2 are MGHRA and YSYEKL. The CDR3 length is 16 residues. Here the CDR3 reads CASSRPGTGETDTQYF. The CDR3 nucleotides are TGCGCCAGCAGCCGCCCCGGGACAGGGGAAACAGATACGCAGTATTTT.

This chain joins TRBV7-2 and TRBJ2-7; the match to TRBD1 covers 10 bases. V trimming: 5 bases; J trimming: 6 bases; junction bases outside the gene matches: 7. The CDR3 spans 14 residues. Germline V gives CDR1 SGHTA, CDR2 FQGNSA. CDR3: CASSQGTGVFEQYF. The CDR3 region has the DNA TGTGCCAGCAGCCAGGGGACAGGGGTTTTCGAGCAGTACTTC.

The chain links TRBV29-1 to TRBJ2-7; 8 nucleotides match TRBD2. With V trimmed by 5 bases and J by 0 bases, 15 bases remained unmatched. In germline, CDR1 is SQVTM, CDR2 ANQGSEA. The CDR3 runs to 17 residues. The CDR3: CSVLGAGGRLSSYEQYF. For the CDR3, the DNA is TGCAGCGTTCTAGGGGCGGGGGGCCGCCTCAGCTCCTACGAGCAGTACTTC.